The 18 T cell receptor beta chains presented below share a single source sample, sequenced in a study of blood T cell repertoires in COVID-19. Libraries were prepared by immunoSEQ multiplex PCR; TCRdb keeps only in-frame clonotypes and omits some of them. Altogether approximately 210,000 clones are present, approximately 90% being singletons, with the ten largest covering about 1.7%. The sample was peripheral blood. The receptors here all came from a man between 65 and 85 years old with acute or convalescent COVID-19.

The CDR3 spells CATSPPLGSGSNTGELFF. The CDR3 bases are TGTGCCACCAGCCCTCCTCTTGGGAGCGGTTCAAACACCGGGGAGCTGTTTTTT. This rearrangement joins TRBV15 to TRBJ2-2; D perhaps matches TRBD2 (5 bases). CDR3 length equals 18 residues. Germline V CDR1 and CDR2: LNHNV, YYDKDF (reference sequence). Trimming took 5 bases from V and 2 from J, leaving 21 bases between them.

This chain uses TRBV7-3 with TRBJ2-1; 10 bases fit TRBD2. The CDR3 has 15 residues. Germline V gives CDR1 SGHTA, CDR2 FQGTGA. Trimming removed 2 bases from V and 6 bases from J; junction bases left unmatched: 4. CDR3 nucleotides: TGTGCCAGCAGCTTATCTCCTAGCGGGAGCAATGAGCAGTTCTTC. Protein sequence: CASSLSPSGSNEQFF.

The chain recombines TRBV28 with TRBJ1-2; TRBD1 agrees at 8 bases. The CDR3 is made up of 14 amino acids. Germline V lookup: CDR1 MDHEN, CDR2 SYDVKM. Trimming removed 5 bases from V and 4 bases from J; junction bases left unmatched: 6. CDR3 protein: CASSMGQEFYGYTF. The CDR3 coding sequence is TGTGCCAGCAGTATGGGACAGGAGTTCTATGGCTACACCTTC.

The gene calls are TRBV6-5 and TRBJ1-1; TRBD1 matches at 7 bases. CDR1 and CDR2 from the germline V gene are MNHEY and SVGAGI. V was clipped by 7 bases and J by 6 bases; unmatched bases: 5. This CDR3 region has 12 residues. The chain's CDR3 is CASKTTGPEAFF. The CDR3 coding sequence is TGTGCCAGCAAAACGACAGGGCCTGAAGCTTTCTTT.

J is TRBJ2-1 and V is TRBV27; 8 bases align to TRBD2. Trimming took 0 bases from V and 6 from J; bases not matched to a gene: 4. The length of the CDR3 is 15 residues. The germline gives CDR1 MNHEY, CDR2 SMNVEV (reference sequence). CDR3 sequence: CASSLSGRAFNEQFF. In DNA form, the CDR3 reads TGTGCCAGCAGTTTATCCGGGAGGGCCTTCAATGAGCAGTTCTTC.

This chain links TRBV28 with TRBJ1-2; D ambiguous. Trimming pared 5 bases from V and 4 bases from J, leaving 11 bases between. This CDR3 is built from 13 residues. CDR1 is MDHEN, CDR2 SYDVKM, per germline. CDR3 sequence reads: CASSLTAVYGYTF. The CDR3 DNA reads TGTGCCAGCAGTCTCACTGCCGTCTATGGCTACACCTTC.

This clone was seen just once. The gene calls are TRBV23-1 and TRBJ2-1; 9 bases are a match to TRBD1. TRBV23-1 is an ORF, and what it does is uncertain. This CDR3 is 18 amino acids long. V lost 2 bases to trimming and J lost 3 bases; unmatched junction nucleotides: 11. CDR3 DNA sequence: TGCGCCAGCAGTCAACGGGGAAATAGGACAGGGGACTACAATGAGCAGTTCTTC. Its translation: CASSQRGNRTGDYNEQFF.

The chain combines TRBV5-5 with TRBJ2-2; D is possibly TRBD1 (6 bases). The CDR3 loop spans 15 amino acids. Germline CDR1 reads SGHKS; CDR2 reads YYEKEE (reference sequence). V was shortened by 3 bases and J by 4 bases, with 13 bases between the two germline ends. The DNA of the CDR3 is TGTGCCAGCAGCTCTTCACAGGGTTTCACCGGGGAGCTGTTTTTT. This codes for CASSSSQGFTGELFF.

As concerns this clone: One end of the junction varies from germline; a read error may be responsible. The chain recombines TRBV11-3 with TRBJ2-5; 8 bases align to TRBD1. The CDR3 is 14 amino acids. Germline CDR1 SGHNT, CDR2 YENEEA. CDR3 nucleotides: TGTGCCAGCAGCGTAGACAGGGGCCAAGAGACCCAGTACTTC. Protein: CASSVDRGQETQYF.

J is TRBJ2-3 and V is TRBV2; D is perhaps TRBD2 (6 bases). Germline CDR1 SNHLY, CDR2 FYNNEI. Trimming left V 6 bases short and J 0 bases short, with 10 bases between. This CDR3 is built from 14 residues. The DNA for the CDR3 is TGTGCCAGCAGATTAGCGGAAAGCACAGATACGCAGTATTTT. Residues: CASRLAESTDTQYF.

This rearrangement joins TRBV2 to TRBJ2-7, with a tentative D call TRBD1 (5 bases). This CDR3 contains 15 residues. V shed 4 bases and J shed 2 bases, with 15 bases lying between them. Germline CDR1 reads SNHLY; CDR2 reads FYNNEI. The CDR3 sequence: CASSVPMAGTYEQYF. In DNA form, the CDR3 reads TGTGCCAGCAGTGTCCCCATGGCAGGGACCTACGAGCAGTACTTC. The entire variable domain, with the rest obtained from reference TRBV2 and TRBJ2-7, is as follows: EPEVTQTPSHQVTQMGQEVILRCVPISNHLYFYWYRQILGQKVEFLVSFYNNEISEKSEIFDDQFSVERPDGSNFTLKIRSTKLEDSAMYFCASSVPMAGTYEQYFGPGTRLTVT.

CDR3 protein: CASTNTRSEQFF. The CDR3 DNA reads TGTGCCAGCACCAATACTAGAAGTGAGCAGTTCTTC. The chain combines TRBV28 with TRBJ2-1; weak D call: TRBD2 (5 bases). V was clipped by 7 bases and J by 9 bases, with 13 bases between them. Germline V gives CDR1 MDHEN, CDR2 SYDVKM. This CDR3 region has 12 residues.

The CDR3: CASMWTWTANTGELFF. DNA of the CDR3: TGTGCCTCCATGTGGACCTGGACAGCGAACACCGGGGAGCTGTTTTTT. The chain joins TRBV30 to TRBJ2-2; a possible D gene is TRBD1 (6 bases). Germline V gene sequence: CDR1 GTSNPN, CDR2 SVGIG (reference sequence). Trimming took off 7 bases at V and 0 bases at J, with 18 bases between the two ends. The CDR3 runs to 16 residues.

This clone was detected once. The chain is built from TRBV7-3 and TRBJ1-2, with 10 nucleotides matching TRBD1. J was trimmed by 6 bases and V by 5 bases; bases with no gene match: 9. The CDR3 extends over 15 amino acids. Germline V gene sequence: CDR1 SGHTA, CDR2 FQGTGA. The chain's CDR3 is CASSRGTGERNGYTF. CDR3 DNA sequence: TGTGCCAGCAGCCGAGGGACAGGGGAGAGGAATGGCTACACCTTC.

The chain carries TRBV29-1 and TRBJ2-2, with 9 bases that match TRBD1. Germline trimming cut 7 bases from V and 7 bases from J; bases unmatched to any gene: 7. From germline, CDR1 is SQVTM and CDR2 ANQGSEA. The CDR3 sequence is 13 residues long. This chain's CDR3 is CSGHRGLGGELFF. The DNA for the CDR3 is TGCAGCGGGCACAGGGGGCTCGGCGGGGAGCTGTTTTTT.

The chain has TRBV28 and TRBJ2-1; 8 bases are a match to TRBD1. Germline V gene data show CDR1 as MDHEN and CDR2 as SYDVKM. With 5 bases clipped from V and 5 bases from J, the junction kept 8 bases outside the gene matches. This CDR3 region has 15 residues. CDR3 bases: TGTGCCAGCAGTCCATGGACAGGGTCTAACAATGAGCAGTTCTTC. Amino acids: CASSPWTGSNNEQFF.

The CDR3 here is CASSYSGGGYEQYF. CDR3 coding DNA: TGTGCCAGCAGTTACTCCGGCGGCGGCTACGAGCAGTACTTC. J is TRBJ2-7 and V is TRBV6-2 or TRBV6-3; no reliable D call. CDR3 length: 14 residues. V lost 0 bases and J 3 bases, leaving 9 bases between the germline ends. Looked up from germline, CDR1 is MNHEY and CDR2 is SVGEGT.

A single count supports this clone. The chain employs TRBV3-1 (or the pseudogene TRBV3-2) and TRBJ2-7, with TRBD2 identical over 8 bases. Germline-derived CDR1 and CDR2 are LGHDT and YNNKEL (reference sequence). V lost 8 bases, J lost 5 bases, and 17 bases stayed unmatched. This CDR3 has 16 residues. CDR3 amino acids: CASDRGISGSFHEQYF. The CDR3, as DNA: TGTGCCAGCGACCGGGGAATCAGCGGGAGTTTCCACGAGCAGTACTTC.